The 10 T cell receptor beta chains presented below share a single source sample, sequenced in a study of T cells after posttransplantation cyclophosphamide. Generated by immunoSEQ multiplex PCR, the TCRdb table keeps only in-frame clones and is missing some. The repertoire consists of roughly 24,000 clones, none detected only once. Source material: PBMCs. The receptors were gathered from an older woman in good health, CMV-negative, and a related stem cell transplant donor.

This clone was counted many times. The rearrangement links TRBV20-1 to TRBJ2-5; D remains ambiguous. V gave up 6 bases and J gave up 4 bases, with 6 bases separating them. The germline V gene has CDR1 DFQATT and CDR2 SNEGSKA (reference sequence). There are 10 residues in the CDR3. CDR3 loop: CSAAGETQYF. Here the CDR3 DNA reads TGCAGTGCCGCCGGAGAGACCCAGTACTTC.

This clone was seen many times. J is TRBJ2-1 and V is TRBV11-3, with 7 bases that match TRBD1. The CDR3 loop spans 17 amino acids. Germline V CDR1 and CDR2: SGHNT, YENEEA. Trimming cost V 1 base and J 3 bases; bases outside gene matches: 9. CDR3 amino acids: CASSLGTGQRFYNEQFF. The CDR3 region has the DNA TGTGCCAGCAGCTTAGGGACGGGACAGCGGTTCTACAATGAGCAGTTCTTC.

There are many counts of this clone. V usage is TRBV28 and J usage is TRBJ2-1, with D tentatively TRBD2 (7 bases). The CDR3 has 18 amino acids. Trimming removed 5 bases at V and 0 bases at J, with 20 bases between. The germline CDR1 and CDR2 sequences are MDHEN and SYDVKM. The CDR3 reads CASSPYGGAVTSYNEQFF. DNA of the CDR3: TGTGCCAGCAGTCCCTATGGGGGGGCGGTGACCTCCTACAATGAGCAGTTCTTC.

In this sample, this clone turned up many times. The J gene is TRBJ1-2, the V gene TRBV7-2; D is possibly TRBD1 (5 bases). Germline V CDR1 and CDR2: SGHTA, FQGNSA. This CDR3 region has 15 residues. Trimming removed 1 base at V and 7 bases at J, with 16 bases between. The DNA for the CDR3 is TGTGCCAGCAGCTTAGATGCCAGGGCGATGGGTGGCTACACCTTC. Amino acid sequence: CASSLDARAMGGYTF.

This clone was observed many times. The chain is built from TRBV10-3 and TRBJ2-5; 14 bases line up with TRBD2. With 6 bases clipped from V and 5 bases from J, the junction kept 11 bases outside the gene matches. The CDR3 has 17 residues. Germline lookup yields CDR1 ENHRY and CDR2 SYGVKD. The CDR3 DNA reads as TGTGCCATCAGCGGGACTAGCGGGAGCCCCCGGGGGGAGACCCAGTACTTC. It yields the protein CAISGTSGSPRGETQYF.

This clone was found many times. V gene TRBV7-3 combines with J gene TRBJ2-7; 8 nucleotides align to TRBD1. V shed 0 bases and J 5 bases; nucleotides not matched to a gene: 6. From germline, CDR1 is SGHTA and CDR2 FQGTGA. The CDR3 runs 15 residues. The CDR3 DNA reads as TGTGCCAGCAGCTTAACTAGACAGGGGAGGCACGAGCAGTACTTC. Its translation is CASSLTRQGRHEQYF.

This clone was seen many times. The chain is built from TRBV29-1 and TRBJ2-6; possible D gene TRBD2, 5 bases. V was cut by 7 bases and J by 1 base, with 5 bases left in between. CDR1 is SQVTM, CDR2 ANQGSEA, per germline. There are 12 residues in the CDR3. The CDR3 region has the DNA TGCAGCGGAGGGTCTGGGGCCAACGTCCTGACTTTC. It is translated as CSGGSGANVLTF.

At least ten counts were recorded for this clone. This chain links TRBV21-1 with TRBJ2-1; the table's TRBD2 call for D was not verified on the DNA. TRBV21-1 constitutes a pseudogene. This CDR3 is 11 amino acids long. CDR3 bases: TGTGCCAGCAGCAAGAGGCTCAAGCAGTTCTTC. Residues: CASSKRLKQFF.

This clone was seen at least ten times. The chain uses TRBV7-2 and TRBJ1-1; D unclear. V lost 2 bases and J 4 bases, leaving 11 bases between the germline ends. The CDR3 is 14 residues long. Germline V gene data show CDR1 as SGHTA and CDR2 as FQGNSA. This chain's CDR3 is CASSLTGVATEAFF. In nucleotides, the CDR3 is TGTGCCAGCAGCTTAACCGGGGTAGCCACTGAAGCTTTCTTT. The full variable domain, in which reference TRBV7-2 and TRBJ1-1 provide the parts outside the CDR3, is GAGVSQSPSNKVTEKGKDVELRCDPISGHTALYWYRQSLGQGLEFLIYFQGNSAPDKSGLPSDRFSAERTGGSVSTLTIQRTQQEDSAVYLCASSLTGVATEAFFGQGTRLTVV.

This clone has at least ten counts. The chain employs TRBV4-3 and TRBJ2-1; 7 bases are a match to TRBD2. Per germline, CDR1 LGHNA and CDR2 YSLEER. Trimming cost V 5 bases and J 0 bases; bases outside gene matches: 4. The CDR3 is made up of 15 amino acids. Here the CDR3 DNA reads TGCGCCAGCAGCACCCGACTAGCCTCCTACAATGAGCAGTTCTTC. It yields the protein CASSTRLASYNEQFF.